The 15 T cell receptor beta chains below all came from one sample that was sequenced in a study of blood T cell repertoires in COVID-19. The table came from immunoSEQ multiplex PCR; TCRdb's copy has only in-frame clones and leaves some out. Seen here are roughly 140,000 clones, approximately 88% observed once, and the top ten hold about 1.7%. Sequenced: peripheral blood. The receptors originated from a man between 65 and 80 years old with acute or convalescent COVID-19.

CDR3 in DNA: TGTGCCAGCAGCCACCACAACAGGGGGGTTACTGAAGCTTTCTTT. It codes for CASSHHNRGVTEAFF. The chain is built from TRBV3-1 (or the pseudogene TRBV3-2) and TRBJ1-1, with 8 bases fitting TRBD1. Germline CDR1 LGHDT, CDR2 YNNKEL (reference sequence). J was trimmed by 5 bases and V by 3 bases; bases with no gene match: 8. This CDR3 region has 15 residues.

The chain joins TRBV7-9 to TRBJ2-3; 11 bases align to TRBD2. Per the germline V gene, CDR1 is SEHNR and CDR2 is FQNEAQ (reference sequence). V was clipped by 4 bases and J by 4 bases; unmatched bases: 4. The CDR3 runs to 15 residues. Here the CDR3 reads CASSWTSGYADTQYF. CDR3 coding DNA: TGTGCCAGCAGCTGGACTAGCGGGTATGCAGATACGCAGTATTTT.

V and J are TRBV28 and TRBJ2-7; 10 bases agree with TRBD1. V lost 5 bases to trimming and J lost 7 bases; unmatched junction nucleotides: 5. The CDR3 length is 13 residues. Germline V gene lookup returns CDR1 MDHEN and CDR2 SYDVKM. The CDR3 loop is CASSIDRGREQYF. As DNA, the CDR3 is TGTGCCAGCAGTATCGACAGGGGGCGTGAGCAGTACTTC. Complete variable domain (other parts from reference TRBV28 and TRBJ2-7): DVKVTQSSRYLVKRTGEKVFLECVQDMDHENMFWYRQDPGLGLRLIYFSYDVKMKEKGDIPEGYSVSREKKERFSLILESASTNQTSMYLCASSIDRGREQYFGPGTRLTVT.

V and J are TRBV4-1 and TRBJ2-5; 10 bases agree with TRBD2. V dropped 3 bases and J dropped 1; count of bases not matched to a gene: 8. This CDR3 spans 17 amino acids. The germline gives CDR1 MGHRA, CDR2 YSYEKL. The CDR3 region is CASSQLAGAGGQETQYF. The CDR3 nucleotides read TGCGCCAGCAGCCAGCTAGCGGGGGCGGGGGGCCAAGAGACCCAGTACTTC.

J is TRBJ2-7 and V is TRBV20-1; tentatively, D is TRBD1 (5 bases). V lost 3 bases to trimming and J lost 5 bases, with 8 bases between them. The germline CDR1 and CDR2 sequences are DFQATT and SNEGSKA (reference sequence). CDR3 length equals 11 residues. For the CDR3, the DNA is TGCAGTGCTAGTGCAGGGCACGAGCAGTACTTC. It codes for CSASAGHEQYF.

The J gene is TRBJ1-1, the V gene TRBV2; 8 bases are shared with TRBD1. The CDR3 totals 16 residues. Germline CDR1 SNHLY, CDR2 FYNNEI. The junction had 17 bases not matched to a gene; V was cut back by 6 bases and J by 8 bases. As DNA, the CDR3 is TGTGCCAGCAGGTACGCCCTCGCCGGGACAGGTGGCGAAGCTTTCTTT. This sequence encodes CASRYALAGTGGEAFF.

The rearrangement joins TRBV27 to TRBJ1-6, with 9 bases that match TRBD1. CDR1 and CDR2 from the germline V gene are MNHEY and SMNVEV (reference sequence). The CDR3 is made up of 18 amino acids. J was trimmed by 2 bases and V by 6 bases; bases with no gene match: 11. CDR3 sequence (DNA): TGTGCCAGCAGCCCCACAGGGGGCGGTCTGCCCTATAATTCACCCCTCCACTTT. The encoded protein is CASSPTGGGLPYNSPLHF.

CDR3 nucleotides: TGTGCCTGGAGCAGGGTGGGTGGAAACACCATATATTTT. Protein: CAWSRVGGNTIYF. V is TRBV30 and J is TRBJ1-3; maybe TRBD1 (5 bases). This CDR3 region has 13 residues. Trimming removed 3 bases from V and 3 bases from J, with 9 bases in between. Germline V CDR1 and CDR2: GTSNPN, SVGIG (reference sequence).

CDR3 loop: CASSEYRVANGPQHF. DNA for the CDR3: TGTGCCAGCAGTGAATACAGGGTGGCCAATGGGCCCCAGCATTTT. The rearrangement joins TRBV2 to TRBJ1-5, with D possibly being TRBD1 (6 bases). Per germline, CDR1 SNHLY and CDR2 FYNNEI. V was shortened by 2 bases and J by 9 bases, with 17 bases between the two germline ends. The CDR3 spans 15 residues.

V gene TRBV5-4 combines with J gene TRBJ1-4; 8 bases are a match to TRBD1. Germline lookup yields CDR1 SGHNT and CDR2 YYREEE (reference sequence). Losses at the gene ends were 4 bases for V and 4 bases for J; bases not matched to a gene: 3. The CDR3 loop spans 14 amino acids. CDR3 coding DNA: TGTGCCAGCAGCCCGGGACAGGATAATGAAAAACTGTTTTTT. This translates into CASSPGQDNEKLFF. Variable domain in full (rest from reference TRBV5-4 and TRBJ1-4): ETGVTQSPTHLIKTRGQQVTLRCSSQSGHNTVSWYQQALGQGPQFIFQYYREEENGRGNFPPRFSGLQFPNYSSELNVNALELDDSALYLCASSPGQDNEKLFFGSGTQLSVL.

This clone was recorded a few times. The chain carries TRBV4-2 and TRBJ1-2; the D gene is possibly TRBD1 (5 bases). Germline CDR1 and CDR2: LGHNA and YNFKEQ. The CDR3 runs 13 residues. V gave up 6 bases and J gave up 4 bases, with 12 bases separating them. The CDR3 DNA reads TGTGCCAGCAGGGCAGGGAACTCCTATGGCTACACCTTC. It yields the protein CASRAGNSYGYTF.

This clone was counted a few times. The chain is built from TRBV30 and TRBJ1-6, with TRBD1 identical over 7 bases. Unmatched junction bases numbered 8, after V lost 3 bases and J lost 3 bases. There are 16 residues in the CDR3. Germline-derived CDR1 and CDR2 are GTSNPN and SVGIG (reference sequence). The DNA of the CDR3 is TGTGCCTGGAGGATACAGGGGCGTCTCTATAATTCACCCCTCCACTTT. This encodes CAWRIQGRLYNSPLHF. The complete variable domain, with remaining parts taken from reference TRBV30 and TRBJ1-6, reads SQTIHQWPATLVQPVGSPLSLECTVEGTSNPNLYWYRQAAGRGLQLLFYSVGIGQISSEVPQNLSASRPQDRQFILSSKKLLLSDSGFYLCAWRIQGRLYNSPLHFGNGTRLTVT.

This clone was found once. The chain recombines TRBV7-9 with TRBJ2-1; TRBD2 agrees at 9 bases. CDR3 length: 18 residues. V shed 1 base, J shed 0 bases, and the junction held 7 bases outside the gene matches. The germline V gene has CDR1 SEHNR and CDR2 FQNEAQ (reference sequence). In DNA form, the CDR3 reads TGTGCCAGCAGCTTAGAGGGGCTAGCGGGGAGCTCCTACAATGAGCAGTTCTTC. This sequence encodes CASSLEGLAGSSYNEQFF. Supplemented by reference TRBV7-9 and TRBJ2-1, the full variable domain reads DTGVSQNPRHKITKRGQNVTFRCDPISEHNRLYWYRQTLGQGPEFLTYFQNEAQLEKSRLLSDRFSAERPKGSFSTLEIQRTEQGDSAMYLCASSLEGLAGSSYNEQFFGPGTRLTVL.

The rearrangement joins TRBV15 to TRBJ1-5; the D is unclear. V was shortened by 5 bases and J by 0 bases, with 11 bases between the two germline ends. Germline V gene data show CDR1 as LNHNV and CDR2 as YYDKDF (reference sequence). CDR3 length: 15 residues. The chain's CDR3 is CATSRYRDSNQPQHF. Written as DNA, the CDR3 is TGTGCCACCAGCCGATACCGGGATAGCAATCAGCCCCAGCATTTT.

This rearrangement joins TRBV27 to TRBJ1-1; no definite D call. Germline CDR1 MNHEY, CDR2 SMNVEV (reference sequence). Trimming stripped 0 bases from V and 0 bases from J, with 11 bases between. The CDR3 length is 16 residues. The CDR3 sequence is CASSLSRGLMNTEAFF. Here the CDR3 DNA reads TGTGCCAGCAGTTTATCGCGAGGGCTCATGAACACTGAAGCTTTCTTT.